A selection of T cell receptor beta chains follows, all from one sample in a study of blood T cell repertoires in COVID-19. Using immunoSEQ multiplex PCR, the repertoire was profiled, and TCRdb retains in-frame clones only, with some absent. The sample has approximately 140,000 clones, under 90% seen once; the top ten hold roughly 8.3%. The sequencing input was peripheral blood. All receptors derive from a woman older than 75 in a cohort sampled during active or convalescent COVID-19. Each CDR3 is given with its conserved first and last residue. The D gene is left open where the match is weak. Clone size is not always given. Where it is, it says once, few, many or a class for expanded clones.

j_call,d_call,clone_size,v_call,cdr3_nt,cdr3_aa
TRBJ1-1,TRBD1,NA,TRBV7-2,TGTGCCAGCAGAGCCGGACAGGGGAGGGTGGACACTGAAGCTTTCTTT,CASRAGQGRVDTEAFF
TRBJ2-3,NA,NA,TRBV5-1,TGCGCCAGCAGCTCCGGACAGCTGTACACAGATACGCAGTATTTT,CASSSGQLYTDTQYF
TRBJ1-1,TRBD1,NA,TRBV6-5,TGTGCCAGCAGTTACCTAAGACAGGGGGCTACTGAAGCTTTCTTT,CASSYLRQGATEAFF
TRBJ1-1,TRBD1,NA,TRBV3-1/TRBV3-2,TGTGCCAGCAGCCAATCCGGACAGGGTAGTTACACTGAAGCTTTCTTT,CASSQSGQGSYTEAFF
TRBJ2-3,TRBD1,NA,TRBV19,TGTGCCAGTAGCGAAACGGACAGGGACTCAGATACGCAGTATTTT,CASSETDRDSDTQYF
TRBJ1-2,NA,NA,TRBV25-1,TGTGCCAGCAGTGAAATTGAGGCATCTGCTATATATGGCTACACCTTC,CASSEIEASAIYGYTF
TRBJ1-2,NA,NA,TRBV30,TGTGCCTGGAGCCAACGGGGGGTTGGAGGCTACACCTTC,CAWSQRGVGGYTF
TRBJ2-1,NA,NA,TRBV2,TGTGCCAGCAGTGAAGGACAGCTTTCCTACAATGAGCAGTTCTTC,CASSEGQLSYNEQFF
TRBJ1-6,NA,NA,TRBV30,TGTGCCTGGAAGTGGGGCGTAGATAATTCACCCCTCCACTTT,CAWKWGVDNSPLHF
TRBJ1-2,TRBD1,NA,TRBV29-1,TGCAGCGTCTGGACAGGGCATGGCTACACCTTC,CSVWTGHGYTF
TRBJ1-2,NA,once,TRBV19,TGTGCCAGTAGGGACAGTATTAACTATGGCTACACCTTC,CASRDSINYGYTF
TRBJ1-5,NA,many,TRBV2,TGTGCCAGCAGTGTGGGAGGTGGTAATCAGCCCCAGCATTTT,CASSVGGGNQPQHF
TRBJ1-6,NA,once,TRBV5-1,TGCGCCAGCAGCTTGTCCAGGGGAACAAATTCACCCCTCCACTTT,CASSLSRGTNSPLHF
TRBJ2-3,NA,NA,TRBV4-1,TGCGCCAGCAGCCAAGAGGCTAGCACAGATACGCAGTATTTT,CASSQEASTDTQYF
TRBJ2-5,TRBD1,NA,TRBV5-1,TGCGCCAGCAGCCACGCGGGACAGGGGGGGCAAGAGACCCAGTACTTC,CASSHAGQGGQETQYF
TRBJ2-7,TRBD2,NA,TRBV2,TGTGCCAGCAGTCCCACGGGGGGATCCCTCGAGCAGTACTTC,CASSPTGGSLEQYF
TRBJ2-2,TRBD1,NA,TRBV11-2,TGTGCCAGCAGCTTAGACCTAGGACAGGACACCGGGGAGCTGTTTTTT,CASSLDLGQDTGELFF
TRBJ2-4,TRBD1,NA,TRBV19,TGTGCCAGTAGTAGCGGTCGACAGGGAATAATAGCCAAAAACATTCAGTACTTC,CASSSGRQGIIAKNIQYF
TRBJ2-3,TRBD1,once,TRBV19,TGTGCCAGTAGTATAGCGCTGGGACAGGGATTCAGGTATACAGATACGCAGTATTTT,CASSIALGQGFRYTDTQYF
TRBJ1-1,NA,NA,TRBV7-9,TGTGCCAGCAGCTTAGCGTTCGGGAGGGGTGAAGCTTTCTTT,CASSLAFGRGEAFF
TRBJ2-1,TRBD2,NA,TRBV4-1,TGCGCCAGCAGCCAAGACGGGGGGGCCTACAATGAGCAGTTCTTC,CASSQDGGAYNEQFF
TRBJ2-1,TRBD2,NA,TRBV27,TGTGCCAGCAGTATCAGACTAGCGGGGTCTACATATGAGCAGTTCTTC,CASSIRLAGSTYEQFF
TRBJ1-1,NA,NA,TRBV9,TGTGCCAGCAGCCCCTCGTCTGTGCGCGGTGAAGCTTTCTTT,CASSPSSVRGEAFF
TRBJ2-1,NA,NA,TRBV3-1/TRBV3-2,TGTGCCAGCAGCCAAGTCAGAAATGAGCAGTTCTTC,CASSQVRNEQFF
TRBJ1-1,TRBD1,NA,TRBV19,TGTGCCAGTAGCCCGCCCGGGACAGGGAACACTGAAGCTTTCTTT,CASSPPGTGNTEAFF
TRBJ2-7,NA,NA,TRBV4-1,TGCGCCAGCAGTCAAAACCCGGGGGGCCCGCCCCTCGAGCAGTACTTC,CASSQNPGGPPLEQYF
TRBJ2-5,NA,once,TRBV20-1,TGCAGTGCTAGTTCGGAGACCCAGTACTTC,CSASSETQYF
TRBJ2-5,TRBD2,NA,TRBV7-9,TGTGCCAGCACCGAACTAGCGGGGGGGCACCAAGAGACCCAGTACTTC,CASTELAGGHQETQYF
TRBJ2-2,TRBD1,NA,TRBV4-2,TGTGCCAGCAGCCAAGTTGTGGGACAGGGGGCCGGGGAGCTGTTTTTT,CASSQVVGQGAGELFF
TRBJ2-2,TRBD2,NA,TRBV6-6,TGTGCCAGCAGTCCTACTAGCGGGGGGGCAACCGGGGAGCTGTTTTTT,CASSPTSGGATGELFF
TRBJ2-7,NA,few,TRBV4-1,TGCGCCAGCAGCCAAGATCGCAGGGTCCGCGAGCAGTACTTC,CASSQDRRVREQYF
TRBJ1-2,NA,few,TRBV5-1,TGCGCCAGCAGCTTGGCCAACGGGTTAGCGTTCGGCTACACCTTC,CASSLANGLAFGYTF
TRBJ1-1,NA,NA,TRBV18,TGTGCCAGCTCACGCGACAGGAGTAACACTGAAGCTTTCTTT,CASSRDRSNTEAFF
TRBJ2-7,NA,few,TRBV10-3,TGTGCCATCAGTGAGGTGCAGGACTACGAGCAGTACTTC,CAISEVQDYEQYF
TRBJ1-1,TRBD1,NA,TRBV3-1/TRBV3-2,TGTGCCAGCAGCGGAACAGGGGACGTCACTGAAGCTTTCTTT,CASSGTGDVTEAFF
TRBJ1-2,NA,few,TRBV19,TGTGCCAGTAGTCCTGTCGGACAAAGATATGGCTACACCTTC,CASSPVGQRYGYTF
TRBJ1-3,NA,NA,TRBV11-2,TGTGCCAGCAGCTTAGGCCTCCAGGGAAACACCATATATTTT,CASSLGLQGNTIYF
TRBJ1-1,NA,NA,TRBV28,TGTGCCAGCAGTTCCTACACTGAAGCTTTCTTT,CASSSYTEAFF
TRBJ2-5,NA,NA,TRBV5-4,TGTGCCAGCAGCCCCGGGAGCAGAGGAGAGACCCAGTACTTC,CASSPGSRGETQYF
TRBJ2-7,TRBD2,NA,TRBV18,TGTGCCAGCTCACCGGGACTAGAAGTAGGGGAGCAGTACTTC,CASSPGLEVGEQYF